A selection of T cell receptor beta chains follows, all from one sample in a study of blood T cell repertoires in COVID-19. This table comes from immunoSEQ multiplex PCR, and its TCRdb copy is limited to in-frame clones, with some not included. The sample includes some 53,000 clones, approximately 84% of them seen just once. The sample consisted of peripheral blood. These receptors all stem from a human donor with active COVID-19. The donor label of this sample is uncertain. Each CDR3 is given without its conserved first and last residue. D genes are given only for firm matches. Clone size appears in some rows only: once, few, many, or a class for an expanded clone.

D gene: -; J gene: TRBJ1-1; V gene: TRBV25-1; clone size: -; CDR3 protein: ASSYLRNTEAF
D gene: TRBD2; J gene: TRBJ2-5; V gene: TRBV4-3; clone size: -; CDR3 protein: ASSHSAGGGETQY
D gene: -; J gene: TRBJ1-4; V gene: TRBV6-6; clone size: -; CDR3 protein: ASSPATNEKLF
D gene: -; J gene: TRBJ2-2; V gene: TRBV4-2; clone size: -; CDR3 protein: ASSQGSSELVTGELF
D gene: TRBD1; J gene: TRBJ1-2; V gene: TRBV6-5; clone size: once; CDR3 protein: ASSPGQGALRGYT
D gene: -; J gene: TRBJ2-3; V gene: TRBV7-7; clone size: -; CDR3 protein: ASSLTGGTDTQY
D gene: -; J gene: TRBJ2-1; V gene: TRBV3-1/TRBV3-2; clone size: -; CDR3 protein: ASSQVPGEIAF
D gene: TRBD1; J gene: TRBJ1-2; V gene: TRBV7-8; clone size: -; CDR3 protein: ASSLQGTGYT
D gene: TRBD1; J gene: TRBJ1-6; V gene: TRBV15; clone size: -; CDR3 protein: ATSSGIGQGNSPLH
D gene: -; J gene: TRBJ2-1; V gene: TRBV9; clone size: -; CDR3 protein: ASSGQALDYNEQF
D gene: -; J gene: TRBJ1-1; V gene: TRBV4-2; clone size: -; CDR3 protein: ASSRTGSTEAF
D gene: TRBD1; J gene: TRBJ2-3; V gene: TRBV3-1/TRBV3-2; clone size: -; CDR3 protein: ASSQVDRVRNTDTQY
D gene: TRBD2; J gene: TRBJ2-7; V gene: TRBV5-1; clone size: -; CDR3 protein: ASGAGGSTLYEQY
D gene: TRBD1; J gene: TRBJ2-5; V gene: TRBV4-3; clone size: medium-sized; CDR3 protein: ASSQDVGQGSETQY
D gene: -; J gene: TRBJ1-6; V gene: TRBV19; clone size: -; CDR3 protein: ASSKFGNSPLH
D gene: TRBD1; J gene: TRBJ1-6; V gene: TRBV27; clone size: -; CDR3 protein: ASSFDRGPQNGSPLH
D gene: -; J gene: TRBJ1-3; V gene: TRBV12-3/TRBV12-4; clone size: -; CDR3 protein: ASSHSGNTIY
D gene: -; J gene: TRBJ2-2; V gene: TRBV2; clone size: -; CDR3 protein: ASSEVQATGELF
D gene: TRBD1; J gene: TRBJ1-2; V gene: TRBV7-2; clone size: -; CDR3 protein: ASSLSTGFYGYT
D gene: TRBD1; J gene: TRBJ1-4; V gene: TRBV6-6; clone size: -; CDR3 protein: ASSTQGALEKLF
D gene: TRBD1; J gene: TRBJ1-1; V gene: TRBV19; clone size: -; CDR3 protein: ASSIDPGQPMNTEAF
D gene: TRBD1; J gene: TRBJ1-1; V gene: TRBV5-4; clone size: -; CDR3 protein: ASKDRMNTEAF
D gene: -; J gene: TRBJ2-3; V gene: TRBV4-3; clone size: few; CDR3 protein: ASSQQSAGFGNTDTQY
D gene: TRBD2; J gene: TRBJ2-2; V gene: TRBV6-2/TRBV6-3; clone size: -; CDR3 protein: ASSFTSGGANTGELF
D gene: -; J gene: TRBJ1-2; V gene: TRBV4-3; clone size: -; CDR3 protein: ASSQDFYGSNYGYT
D gene: -; J gene: TRBJ1-5; V gene: TRBV15; clone size: -; CDR3 protein: ATSRDAGLNQPQH
D gene: -; J gene: TRBJ2-7; V gene: TRBV18; clone size: -; CDR3 protein: ASSRTGQVGYEQY
D gene: TRBD2; J gene: TRBJ2-5; V gene: TRBV7-2; clone size: -; CDR3 protein: ASSLGPSGQETQY
D gene: -; J gene: TRBJ2-7; V gene: TRBV27; clone size: -; CDR3 protein: ASSARQYYEQY
D gene: -; J gene: TRBJ1-4; V gene: TRBV4-3; clone size: -; CDR3 protein: ASSQAGRNEKLF
D gene: -; J gene: TRBJ1-2; V gene: TRBV27; clone size: -; CDR3 protein: ASKEGPNYGYT
D gene: -; J gene: TRBJ1-2; V gene: TRBV19; clone size: -; CDR3 protein: ASSIGGTTNYGYT
D gene: -; J gene: TRBJ2-3; V gene: TRBV6-2/TRBV6-3; clone size: -; CDR3 protein: ASSQRQTGTQRY
D gene: TRBD1; J gene: TRBJ2-5; V gene: TRBV2; clone size: -; CDR3 protein: ASSRRTGREETQY
D gene: TRBD2; J gene: TRBJ2-5; V gene: TRBV6-5; clone size: -; CDR3 protein: ASSPLAGGQETQY
D gene: -; J gene: TRBJ1-6; V gene: TRBV6-2/TRBV6-3; clone size: -; CDR3 protein: ASSYFRVFSPLH
D gene: -; J gene: TRBJ1-1; V gene: TRBV3-1/TRBV3-2; clone size: -; CDR3 protein: GAGQTGTEAF
D gene: -; J gene: TRBJ2-2; V gene: TRBV19; clone size: -; CDR3 protein: ASRTQGTGELF
D gene: -; J gene: TRBJ1-5; V gene: TRBV3-1/TRBV3-2; clone size: -; CDR3 protein: ASSQVYTGGQPQH
D gene: TRBD1; J gene: TRBJ1-2; V gene: TRBV19; clone size: -; CDR3 protein: ASKTDRRDYGYT
D gene: -; J gene: TRBJ2-7; V gene: TRBV7-2; clone size: few; CDR3 protein: ASSLGGGPYEQY
D gene: -; J gene: TRBJ2-7; V gene: TRBV12-3/TRBV12-4; clone size: -; CDR3 protein: ASSRWGHEQY
D gene: TRBD1; J gene: TRBJ1-5; V gene: TRBV27; clone size: -; CDR3 protein: ASSRQGRVNQPQH
D gene: -; J gene: TRBJ2-1; V gene: TRBV5-1; clone size: -; CDR3 protein: ASSSGNNEQF
D gene: TRBD1; J gene: TRBJ2-2; V gene: TRBV6-1; clone size: -; CDR3 protein: ASSETAGGIGGELF
D gene: TRBD2; J gene: TRBJ2-7; V gene: TRBV5-5; clone size: -; CDR3 protein: ASSLVGSGGNYEQY
D gene: -; J gene: TRBJ1-6; V gene: TRBV7-8; clone size: -; CDR3 protein: ASSLVAGEYSPLH
D gene: -; J gene: TRBJ2-5; V gene: TRBV12-3/TRBV12-4; clone size: -; CDR3 protein: ASARASVKTQY
D gene: -; J gene: TRBJ2-2; V gene: TRBV6-4; clone size: -; CDR3 protein: ASSDFFRETAHTGELF
D gene: -; J gene: TRBJ1-1; V gene: TRBV4-1; clone size: once; CDR3 protein: ASARQEGMNTEAF